A selection of T cell receptor beta chains follows, all from one sample in a study of T cell responses to AZD1222 COVID-19 vaccine. This table comes from immunoSEQ multiplex PCR, and its TCRdb copy is limited to in-frame clones, with some not included. Here the sample spans tens of thousands of clones, roughly 87% being singletons. Sequenced here: peripheral blood, sampled 28 days after the second AZD1222 dose. These receptors were collected from an adult who received the AZD1222 COVID-19 vaccine. CDR3s include the opening cysteine and the closing phenylalanine or tryptophan. A D gene is named only where the DNA matches it firmly. Rows give clone size only sometimes, using once, few, many, or a class for an expanded clone.

. | TRBD2 | TRBJ2-2 | TRBV29-1 | CSVPGLAGGSGGELFF | TGCAGCGTCCCGGGACTAGCGGGAGGGTCGGGCGGGGAGCTGTTTTTT
. | . | TRBJ2-2 | TRBV18 | CASSPPGLINTGELFF | TGTGCCAGCTCACCGCCGGGACTGATCAACACCGGGGAGCTGTTTTTT
. | . | TRBJ1-1 | TRBV9 | CASSVTERGTEAFF | TGTGCCAGCAGCGTGACGGAGCGGGGGACTGAAGCTTTCTTT
. | TRBD2 | TRBJ2-7 | TRBV7-6 | CASSIRGTSGRDEQYF | TGTGCCAGCAGCATCAGAGGGACTAGCGGACGCGACGAGCAGTACTTC
. | . | TRBJ1-5 | TRBV30 | CAWSVGTGGDWNQPQHF | TGTGCCTGGAGTGTCGGCACGGGAGGGGATTGGAATCAGCCCCAGCATTTT
. | . | TRBJ1-1 | TRBV7-6 | CASSLEGGIGTEAFF | TGTGCCAGCAGCTTAGAGGGAGGGATCGGCACTGAAGCTTTCTTT
. | . | TRBJ1-5 | TRBV29-1 | CSVAGQSDQPQHF | TGCAGCGTCGCAGGACAGTCCGATCAGCCCCAGCATTTT
once | . | TRBJ1-5 | TRBV30 | CAWNRGNQPQHF | TGTGCCTGGAATCGAGGGAATCAGCCCCAGCATTTT
. | . | TRBJ2-5 | TRBV7-2 | CASSFQSAAQETQYF | TGTGCCAGCAGCTTCCAGAGCGCGGCACAAGAGACCCAGTACTTC
. | . | TRBJ2-5 | TRBV30 | CAWSDGRKTQYF | TGTGCCTGGAGTGATGGAAGGAAGACCCAGTACTTC
few | TRBD2 | TRBJ2-7 | TRBV15 | CATSRDDVMGLAGGTYEQYF | TGTGCCACCAGCAGAGATGATGTTATGGGACTAGCGGGAGGGACCTACGAGCAGTACTTC
. | . | TRBJ2-4 | TRBV18 | CASSPVFTPKNIQYF | TGTGCCAGCTCACCAGTCTTCACCCCCAAAAACATTCAGTACTTC
. | . | TRBJ1-1 | TRBV18 | CASSPGLNTEAFF | TGTGCCAGCTCACCCGGCCTGAACACTGAAGCTTTCTTT
. | TRBD1 | TRBJ2-2 | TRBV30 | CARRQGARTGELFF | TGTGCCCGCCGACAGGGGGCAAGGACCGGGGAGCTGTTTTTT
. | . | TRBJ2-3 | TRBV15 | CATSKNQARANTQYF | TGTGCCACCAGCAAAAACCAAGCGAGAGCCAATACGCAGTATTTT
once | . | TRBJ2-3 | TRBV5-1 | CASSEDRPFTDTQYF | TGCGCCAGCAGCGAGGATCGTCCCTTCACAGATACGCAGTATTTT
few | . | TRBJ2-3 | TRBV7-9 | CASSLSSGATDTQYF | TGTGCCAGCAGCTTAAGTAGCGGAGCCACAGATACGCAGTATTTT
. | . | TRBJ1-2 | TRBV14 | CASSPTGFYGYTF | TGTGCCAGCAGCCCTACAGGGTTCTATGGCTACACCTTC
. | . | TRBJ2-2 | TRBV30 | CAWPRDGDTGELFF | TGTGCCTGGCCTCGGGACGGAGACACCGGGGAGCTGTTTTTT
. | TRBD2 | TRBJ2-5 | TRBV15 | CATSRDPSGQETQYF | TGTGCCACCAGCAGAGATCCTAGCGGGCAAGAGACCCAGTACTTC
. | . | TRBJ1-5 | TRBV2 | CASSPDRRNQPQHF | TGTGCCAGCAGCCCTGATAGGCGCAATCAGCCCCAGCATTTT
. | . | TRBJ1-1 | TRBV29-1 | CSVEGQGGKITEAFF | TGCAGCGTTGAGGGCCAGGGAGGAAAGATCACTGAAGCTTTCTTT
. | . | TRBJ1-3 | TRBV2 | CASSEAPVRLLAGNTIYF | TGTGCCAGCAGTGAAGCCCCGGTCCGCCTTTTAGCTGGAAACACCATATATTTT
. | . | TRBJ1-1 | TRBV3-1/TRBV3-2 | CASSQPGGGSTEAFF | TGTGCCAGCAGCCAACCTGGGGGTGGGAGCACTGAAGCTTTCTTT
. | TRBD2 | TRBJ2-1 | TRBV5-1 | CASSHGGLAAYNEQFF | TGCGCCAGCAGCCATGGGGGACTAGCGGCCTACAATGAGCAGTTCTTC
. | TRBD2 | TRBJ2-2 | TRBV19 | CASSQASGGTGELFF | TGTGCCAGTAGTCAGGCTAGCGGGGGCACCGGGGAGCTGTTTTTT
. | TRBD2 | TRBJ2-1 | TRBV2 | CASGHERGTSGNNEQFF | TGTGCCAGCGGCCACGAGCGCGGGACTAGCGGAAACAATGAGCAGTTCTTC
few | . | TRBJ2-2 | TRBV5-1 | CASTHPGATGELFF | TGCGCCAGCACCCACCCCGGGGCCACCGGGGAGCTGTTTTTT
. | . | TRBJ2-3 | TRBV6-1 | CASSEGRAGTDTQYF | TGTGCCAGCAGTGAAGGGAGGGCCGGAACAGATACGCAGTATTTT
medium-sized | TRBD2 | TRBJ2-1 | TRBV6-4 | CASSTGTSSYNEQFF | TGTGCCAGCAGCACCGGGACTAGCTCCTACAATGAGCAGTTCTTC
. | . | TRBJ2-3 | TRBV24-1 | CATSDPRQVGDTQYF | TGTGCCACCAGTGACCCCCGACAGGTGGGAGATACGCAGTATTTT
. | TRBD2 | TRBJ2-1 | TRBV11-2 | CASSISGSGEEQFF | TGTGCCAGCAGCATCAGCGGGAGCGGGGAAGAGCAGTTCTTC
. | TRBD2 | TRBJ2-5 | TRBV18 | CASSPERGGQSTQYF | TGTGCCAGCTCACCAGAACGGGGAGGGCAGAGCACCCAGTACTTC
. | TRBD1 | TRBJ2-1 | TRBV18 | CASSPPGQIYNEQFF | TGTGCCAGCTCACCGCCGGGACAGATATACAATGAGCAGTTCTTC
. | TRBD2 | TRBJ2-1 | TRBV19 | CASSIPTGRAIKNEQFF | TGTGCCAGTAGTATACCAACCGGGAGGGCCATTAAGAATGAGCAGTTCTTC
. | TRBD1 | TRBJ1-1 | TRBV6-1 | CASSEMTGVGAFF | TGTGCCAGCAGTGAGATGACAGGGGTTGGGGCTTTCTTT
. | TRBD1 | TRBJ1-1 | TRBV7-9 | CASSGTGVTEAFF | TGTGCCAGCAGCGGGACAGGGGTCACTGAAGCTTTCTTT
few | . | TRBJ1-3 | TRBV7-9 | CASSFMAGNTIYF | TGTGCCAGCAGCTTCATGGCTGGAAACACCATATATTTT
. | TRBD1 | TRBJ1-5 | TRBV11-3 | CASSSTGGESYSNQPQHF | TGTGCCAGCAGCAGCACAGGGGGCGAATCCTATAGCAATCAGCCCCAGCATTTT
. | . | TRBJ2-6 | TRBV3-1/TRBV3-2 | CASSQAGQLISGANVLTF | TGTGCCAGCAGCCAGGCAGGACAGCTGATCTCTGGGGCCAACGTCCTGACTTTC
. | . | TRBJ2-7 | TRBV7-8 | CASSWSILFYEQYF | TGTGCCAGCAGCTGGTCTATTCTTTTCTACGAGCAGTACTTC
. | TRBD2 | TRBJ2-7 | TRBV5-1 | CASNPGGTVYSEQYF | TGCGCCAGCAACCCCGGGGGGACTGTCTATTCCGAGCAGTACTTC
. | TRBD1 | TRBJ1-4 | TRBV4-3 | CASSQDRAGGSEKLFF | TGCGCCAGCAGCCAAGATCGGGCAGGGGGCAGCGAAAAACTGTTTTTT
. | TRBD1 | TRBJ1-2 | TRBV30 | CAWSRVGTAYGYTF | TGTGCCTGGAGCAGGGTTGGGACAGCCTATGGCTACACCTTC
. | TRBD2 | TRBJ2-2 | TRBV6-2/TRBV6-3 | CASSSPGLAGELFF | TGTGCCAGCAGTTCTCCTGGACTAGCCGGGGAGCTGTTTTTT
. | . | TRBJ1-1 | TRBV24-1 | CATSDHFTGLTEAFF | TGTGCCACCAGTGATCACTTTACAGGGCTCACTGAAGCTTTCTTT
. | TRBD2 | TRBJ2-1 | TRBV4-3 | CASSQAGVSYNEQFF | TGCGCCAGCAGCCAGGCGGGAGTATCCTACAATGAGCAGTTCTTC
. | . | TRBJ2-7 | TRBV12-5 | CASGTMVNEQYF | TGTGCTAGTGGTACGATGGTGAACGAGCAGTACTTC
. | TRBD2 | TRBJ2-1 | TRBV9 | CASSVQRGDSYNEQFF | TGTGCCAGCAGCGTACAGCGGGGGGACTCCTACAATGAGCAGTTCTTC